The 6 T cell receptor beta chains in this list originate from one sample, sequenced in a study of identical twins. TCRdb passed the 5' RACE reads through MiXCR, listing each CDR3 protein once. Of about 920,000 distinct CDR3 sequences listed, over 9% are singletons. These same data were also listed under a study on yellow fever vaccine responses in identical twins.

Sequencing was done on a sample of PBMCs. The source is a woman younger than 30 in good health.

The V and J genes are TRBV5-1 and TRBJ1-1; TRBD1 matches at 10 bases. With V trimmed by 4 bases and J by 0 bases, 6 bases remained unmatched. The CDR3 is made up of 16 amino acids. Germline assignment: CDR1 SGHRS and CDR2 YFSETQ. CDR3 nucleotides: TGCGCCAGCAGCCCATGGACAGGGGGACTGAACACTGAAGCTTTCTTT. It specifies CASSPWTGGLNTEAFF.

This clonotype was picked up many times. The chain's CDR3 is CASSWTSGRASYNEQFF. In DNA, the CDR3 is TGCGCCAGCAGCTGGACTAGCGGGAGGGCCTCCTACAATGAGCAGTTCTTC. The chain combines TRBV5-1 with TRBJ2-1, with 15 bases fitting TRBD2. Germline V gene sequence: CDR1 SGHRS, CDR2 YFSETQ. Trimming removed 3 bases from V and 0 bases from J; junction bases left unmatched: 1. This CDR3 is built from 17 residues.

The V call is TRBV6-5, the J call TRBJ2-1; TRBD2 is a possible D gene (6 bases). CDR3 size: 13 residues. V lost 0 bases and J lost 9, with 9 bases in between. CDR1 is MNHEY, CDR2 SVGAGI, per germline. The chain's CDR3 is CASSYSGLLEQFF. CDR3 DNA: TGTGCCAGCAGTTACTCGGGACTCCTTGAGCAGTTCTTC.

The chain is built from TRBV7-9 and TRBJ1-6; TRBD1 matches 8 bases. Germline CDR1 and CDR2: SEHNR and FQNEAQ (reference sequence). The CDR3 has 14 residues. The J segment lost 10 bases and the V segment lost 4 bases, leaving 6 bases of the junction unmatched. The CDR3 loop reads CASSSGQGQSPLHF. Written as DNA, the CDR3 is TGTGCCAGCAGCTCCGGACAGGGACAGTCACCCCTCCACTTT.

The V gene is TRBV6-5, the J gene TRBJ1-1, with a tentative D call TRBD1 (6 bases). Germline-derived CDR1 and CDR2 are MNHEY and SVGAGI. Trimming left V 4 bases short and J 11 bases short, with 17 bases between. The CDR3 totals 13 residues. CDR3 DNA sequence: TGTGCCAGCAGTTTACCCGGGACACGTTACGCTTTCTTT. Encoded protein: CASSLPGTRYAFF.

This chain uses TRBV11-1 with TRBJ2-1; 9 nucleotides align to TRBD2. The CDR3 is 18 residues long. Germline V lookup: CDR1 SGHAT, CDR2 FQDESV (reference sequence). V trimming: 4 bases; J trimming: 2 bases; junction bases outside the gene matches: 12. This CDR3 is CASSSRGDSGGTYNEQFF. The CDR3 bases are TGTGCCAGCAGCTCAAGGGGGGATAGCGGGGGAACCTACAATGAGCAGTTCTTC.